What follows are 26 T cell receptor beta chains derived from one specimen sequenced in a study of human T cells and chemical hapten exposure. Noted time point: pre-sensitization, week 0. Treatment specified: therapeutic diphenylcyclopropenone sensitization with weekly scalp DPC. TCRdb ran MiXCR on the RACE reads and lists one entry per CDR3 protein. The sample has 150,000 to 200,000 distinct CDR3 sequences, under 35% seen once. The material sequenced was whole blood, taken in connection with sensitization to the hapten diphenylcyclopropenone (DPC). These receptors originate from a young woman with alopecia areata. Some clones in this sample may be carry-over from other donors' samples.

The chain carries TRBV7-2 and TRBJ1-3, with a tentative D call TRBD1 (5 bases). The germline CDR1 and CDR2 sequences are SGHTA and FQGNSA. This CDR3 region has 15 residues. V was trimmed by 3 bases and J by 2 bases, leaving 11 bases between them. DNA for the CDR3: TGTGCCAGCAGCTTTCAGGGATCTACTGGAAACACCATATATTTT. Translation gives CASSFQGSTGNTIYF.

The chain carries TRBV5-4 and TRBJ1-1, with D possibly matching TRBD1 (6 bases). V shed 2 bases and J shed 1 base, with 12 bases lying between them. The CDR3 has 15 amino acids. Germline values: CDR1 SGHNT, CDR2 YYREEE (reference sequence). CDR3 residues: CASSLQDRPNTEAFF. In DNA form, the CDR3 reads TGTGCCAGCAGCTTACAAGACAGGCCGAACACTGAAGCTTTCTTT.

The V and J genes are TRBV29-1 and TRBJ2-2; tentative D call: TRBD2 (5 bases). V shed 6 bases and J shed 1 base, with 12 bases lying between them. The V gene's germline CDR1 is SQVTM and CDR2 ANQGSEA. CDR3 length equals 14 residues. The CDR3 protein is CSVRGLENTGELFF. The DNA for the CDR3 is TGCAGCGTACGAGGGTTAGAGAACACCGGGGAGCTGTTTTTT.

This clonotype was seen at least ten times. The chain carries TRBV27 and TRBJ2-1; no reliable D call. The germline V gene has CDR1 MNHEY and CDR2 SMNVEV (reference sequence). This CDR3 is 12 amino acids long. V was pared by 6 bases and J by 5 bases, with 8 bases between. CDR3 loop: CASSRLNNEQFF. Written as DNA, the CDR3 is TGTGCCAGCAGCCGACTCAACAATGAGCAGTTCTTC.

The CDR3 region has the DNA TGCAGCGTTCAGTTCGGGCCCCAGGGAACTCAGCCCCAGCATTTT. Its translation is CSVQFGPQGTQPQHF. This chain uses TRBV29-1 with TRBJ1-5, with D perhaps TRBD1 (5 bases). The CDR3 sequence is 15 residues long. V was pared by 5 bases and J by 6 bases, with 20 bases between. The germline V gene has CDR1 SQVTM and CDR2 ANQGSEA.

This chain uses TRBV28 with TRBJ1-2; D ambiguous. In germline, CDR1 is MDHEN, CDR2 SYDVKM. The CDR3 covers 14 residues. Trimming pared 7 bases from V and 0 bases from J, leaving 12 bases between. The CDR3 region has the DNA TGTGCCAGCACTAAGGGAACAGCTAACTATGGCTACACCTTC. Translating it yields CASTKGTANYGYTF.

This sequence joins TRBV7-2 and TRBJ1-1; D is unresolved. CDR1 and CDR2 (germline): SGHTA, FQGNSA. This CDR3 is 14 amino acids long. Between the trimmed V and J ends, which lost 2 bases and 0 bases, there was a span of 7 bases. The chain's CDR3 is CASSLITVNTEAFF. For the CDR3, the DNA is TGTGCCAGCAGCTTAATCACGGTGAACACTGAAGCTTTCTTT.

This clonotype was picked up a small number of times. DNA for the CDR3: TGTGCCAGCAGTTTATGGGTCGGGGGTGGGAATCAGCCCCAGCATTTT. It encodes CASSLWVGGGNQPQHF. The chain links TRBV28 to TRBJ1-5; TRBD1 might be the D (5 bases). V gave up 0 bases and J gave up 4 bases, with 13 bases separating them. The CDR3 is made up of 16 amino acids. Germline V gives CDR1 MDHEN, CDR2 SYDVKM.

The genes are TRBV19 and TRBJ2-2; no reliable D call. This CDR3 has 15 amino acids. Germline assignment: CDR1 LNHDA and CDR2 SQIVND (reference sequence). Trimming shortened V by 9 bases and J by 7 bases, and 21 bases separated the two germline ends. The CDR3 loop is CASKKNPRVGGELFF. The CDR3 DNA follows: TGTGCCAGCAAGAAAAATCCGCGAGTGGGCGGGGAGCTGTTTTTT.

This chain joins TRBV30 and TRBJ1-1, with TRBD1 matching over 7 bases. CDR3 length: 11 amino acids. CDR1 is GTSNPN, CDR2 SVGIG, per germline (reference sequence). Germline trimming cut 3 bases from V and 8 bases from J; bases unmatched to any gene: 3. The CDR3 region has the DNA TGTGCCTGGAGCGGGGACAGCGAAGCTTTCTTT. This sequence encodes CAWSGDSEAFF.

This clonotype was seen ten or more times. The chain links TRBV28 to TRBJ2-2; the match to TRBD1 covers 7 bases. The J segment lost 5 bases and the V segment lost 5 bases, leaving 8 bases of the junction unmatched. Germline V lookup: CDR1 MDHEN, CDR2 SYDVKM. The CDR3 length is 15 residues. CDR3: CASSTGAGWTGELFF. In nucleotides, the CDR3 is TGTGCCAGCAGTACAGGGGCAGGTTGGACCGGGGAGCTGTTTTTT.

The chain recombines TRBV7-3 with TRBJ2-7; D possibly matches TRBD1 or TRBD2 (6 bases each). This CDR3 has 16 amino acids. In germline, CDR1 is SGHTA, CDR2 FQGTGA. V lost 4 bases and J 3 bases, leaving 19 bases between the germline ends. CDR3 residues: CASSSGGTLEIYEQYF. As DNA, the CDR3 is TGTGCCAGCAGCTCAGGCGGGACACTGGAGATCTACGAGCAGTACTTC.

This clonotype was counted a few times. The CDR3 protein is CSAPQDSNQPQHF. DNA for the CDR3: TGCAGTGCGCCCCAAGATAGCAATCAGCCCCAGCATTTT. This chain links TRBV20-1 with TRBJ1-5; D is unclear. There are 13 residues in the CDR3. CDR1 is DFQATT and CDR2 is SNEGSKA in the germline V gene (reference sequence). Trimming removed 6 bases from V and 0 bases from J, with 9 bases in between.

The rearrangement links TRBV20-1 to TRBJ2-3, with 7 bases identical to TRBD2. V shed 6 bases, J shed 2 bases, and the junction held 8 bases outside the gene matches. Germline CDR1 and CDR2: DFQATT and SNEGSKA (reference sequence). The CDR3 spans 14 residues. CDR3 residues: CSARREEATDTQYF. CDR3 DNA sequence: TGCAGTGCGAGACGGGAGGAGGCCACAGATACGCAGTATTTT.

This clonotype appeared a few times. The V and J genes are TRBV20-1 and TRBJ1-2; 10 bases agree with TRBD1. After removal of 6 bases from V and 3 bases from J, the junction contained 4 bases not matched to a gene. The CDR3 extends over 13 amino acids. Germline CDR1 reads DFQATT; CDR2 reads SNEGSKA (reference sequence). The CDR3 DNA sequence: TGCAGTGCAAGGGGGACAGGGGACTATGGCTACACCTTC. It encodes CSARGTGDYGYTF.

J is TRBJ2-1 and V is TRBV29-1; D gene ambiguous. Germline V CDR1 and CDR2: SQVTM, ANQGSEA. The CDR3 is made up of 12 amino acids. Deletions cut 2 bases from V and 6 bases from J, with 8 bases between. CDR3 amino acids: CSVEWLVNEQFF. The CDR3 bases are TGCAGCGTTGAATGGCTAGTCAATGAGCAGTTCTTC.

The CDR3: CASSLDGDDRGRYGYTF. DNA of the CDR3: TGTGCCAGCAGCTTAGACGGCGATGACAGGGGTCGATATGGCTACACCTTC. The gene calls are TRBV7-9 and TRBJ1-2, with 8 bases matching TRBD1. Germline trimming cut 1 base from V and 5 bases from J; bases unmatched to any gene: 12. The germline V gene encodes CDR1 SEHNR and CDR2 FQNEAQ (reference sequence). CDR3 length: 17 amino acids. Variable domain in full (rest from reference TRBV7-9 and TRBJ1-2): DTGVSQNPRHKITKRGQNVTFRCDPISEHNRLYWYRQTLGQGPEFLTYFQNEAQLEKSRLLSDRFSAERPKGSFSTLEIQRTEQGDSAMYLCASSLDGDDRGRYGYTFGSGTRLTVV.

The V call is TRBV20-1, the J call TRBJ1-5; D uncertain. Trimming pared 1 base from V and 2 bases from J, leaving 9 bases between. Germline V gives CDR1 DFQATT, CDR2 SNEGSKA (reference sequence). The CDR3 is made up of 14 amino acids. The CDR3 protein is CSARAVVGNQPQHF. The CDR3 nucleotides read TGCAGTGCTAGAGCCGTGGTGGGCAATCAGCCCCAGCATTTT.

The J gene is TRBJ2-1, the V gene TRBV28, with 14 bases fitting TRBD2. With V trimmed by 6 bases and J by 9 bases, 7 bases remained unmatched. The CDR3 contains 15 residues. The germline V gene has CDR1 MDHEN and CDR2 SYDVKM. The CDR3 sequence is CASSRGTSGSSEQFF. CDR3 in DNA: TGTGCCAGCAGCCGAGGGACTAGCGGGAGTAGTGAGCAGTTCTTC.

The chain uses TRBV5-4 and TRBJ2-1; TRBD2 might be the D (6 bases). Germline V CDR1 and CDR2: SGHNT, YYREEE (reference sequence). V was clipped by 7 bases and J by 6 bases, with 14 bases between them. This CDR3 is built from 13 residues. CDR3 in amino acids: CASWRGGINEQFF. CDR3 in DNA: TGTGCCAGCTGGCGGGGCGGGATCAATGAGCAGTTCTTC.

This chain joins TRBV28 and TRBJ2-1; the match to TRBD1 covers 8 bases. V shed 4 bases, J shed 8 bases, and the junction held 10 bases outside the gene matches. CDR1 and CDR2 from the germline V gene are MDHEN and SYDVKM. The CDR3 is 15 amino acids. For the CDR3, the DNA is TGTGCCAGCAGTTCTCGCCGACAGGGGAGATATGAGCAGTTCTTC. This translates into CASSSRRQGRYEQFF.

This chain joins TRBV6-2 or TRBV6-3 and TRBJ2-5; D gene uncertain. The CDR3 spans 13 residues. Germline CDR1 and CDR2: MNHEY and SVGEGT. Deletions cut 7 bases from V and 4 bases from J, with 13 bases between. The CDR3 sequence is CASTPTPRETQYF. As DNA, the CDR3 is TGTGCCAGCACCCCCACCCCCCGAGAGACCCAGTACTTC.

This chain joins TRBV28 and TRBJ2-2; TRBD1 might be the D (5 bases). The germline V gene has CDR1 MDHEN and CDR2 SYDVKM. This CDR3 spans 15 amino acids. V was clipped by 5 bases and J by 2 bases, with 12 bases between them. The CDR3 DNA follows: TGTGCCAGCAGTCCGACAGTCCTCAACACCGGGGAGCTGTTTTTT. Amino acid sequence: CASSPTVLNTGELFF.

The chain employs TRBV20-1 and TRBJ2-5; D is perhaps TRBD2 (6 bases). This CDR3 comprises 17 residues. V was shortened by 2 bases and J by 4 bases, with 23 bases between the two germline ends. Germline CDR1 DFQATT, CDR2 SNEGSKA (reference sequence). The CDR3 here is CSARLLSAGPRGETQYF. CDR3 nucleotide sequence: TGCAGTGCTAGACTTCTCTCGGCGGGGCCGCGAGGAGAGACCCAGTACTTC.

This clonotype was observed a handful of times. The chain joins TRBV6-4 to TRBJ2-3, with unresolved D. Looked up from germline, CDR1 is MRHNA and CDR2 is SNTAGT. V was shortened by 4 bases and J by 4 bases, with 9 bases between the two germline ends. CDR3 length: 13 amino acids. CDR3 nucleotides: TGTGCCAGCAGTGCCGACGCTCCAGATACGCAGTATTTT. Its protein product is CASSADAPDTQYF.

This chain connects TRBV28 to TRBJ2-7; a weak D match, TRBD2 (6 bases). CDR1 and CDR2 (germline): MDHEN, SYDVKM. The V gene lost 6 bases and the J gene lost 1 base, with 16 bases spanning the gap. The CDR3 is 15 residues long. CDR3 sequence reads: CASSLAGSKSYEQYF. The CDR3 DNA reads as TGTGCCAGCAGCCTAGCCGGGAGCAAGTCCTACGAGCAGTACTTC.